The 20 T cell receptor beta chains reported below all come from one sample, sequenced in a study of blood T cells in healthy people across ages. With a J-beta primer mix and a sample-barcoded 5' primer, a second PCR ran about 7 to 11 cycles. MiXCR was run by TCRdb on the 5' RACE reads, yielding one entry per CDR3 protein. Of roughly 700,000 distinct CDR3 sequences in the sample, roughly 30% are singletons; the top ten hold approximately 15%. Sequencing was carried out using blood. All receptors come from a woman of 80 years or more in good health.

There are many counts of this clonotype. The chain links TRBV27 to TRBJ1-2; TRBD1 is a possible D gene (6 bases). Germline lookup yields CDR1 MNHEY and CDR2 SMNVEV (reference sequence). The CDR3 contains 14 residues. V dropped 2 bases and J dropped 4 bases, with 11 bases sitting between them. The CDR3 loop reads CASSLKGQFYGYTF. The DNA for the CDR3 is TGTGCCAGCAGTTTAAAAGGACAGTTCTATGGCTACACCTTC.

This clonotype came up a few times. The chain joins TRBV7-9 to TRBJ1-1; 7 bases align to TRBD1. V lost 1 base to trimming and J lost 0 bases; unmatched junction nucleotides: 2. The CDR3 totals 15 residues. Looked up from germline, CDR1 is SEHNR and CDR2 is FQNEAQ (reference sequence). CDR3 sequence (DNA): TGTGCCAGCAGCTTAGAAGGGGGCCTGAACACTGAAGCTTTCTTT. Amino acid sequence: CASSLEGGLNTEAFF. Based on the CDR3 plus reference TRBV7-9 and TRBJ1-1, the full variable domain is DTGVSQNPRHKITKRGQNVTFRCDPISEHNRLYWYRQTLGQGPEFLTYFQNEAQLEKSRLLSDRFSAERPKGSFSTLEIQRTEQGDSAMYLCASSLEGGLNTEAFFGQGTRLTVV.

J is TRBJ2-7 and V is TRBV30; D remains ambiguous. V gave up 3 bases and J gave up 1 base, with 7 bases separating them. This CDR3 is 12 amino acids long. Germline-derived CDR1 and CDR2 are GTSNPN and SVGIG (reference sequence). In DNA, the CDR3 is TGTGCCTGGAGGGGCGGTTCCTACGAGCAGTACTTC. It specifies CAWRGGSYEQYF.

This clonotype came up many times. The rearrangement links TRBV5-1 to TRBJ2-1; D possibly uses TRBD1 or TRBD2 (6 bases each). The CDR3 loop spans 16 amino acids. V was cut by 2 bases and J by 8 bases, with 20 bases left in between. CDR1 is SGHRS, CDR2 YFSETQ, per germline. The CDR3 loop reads CASSLSAGGSRDEQFF. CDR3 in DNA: TGCGCCAGCAGCTTAAGCGCCGGGGGCTCGAGGGATGAGCAGTTCTTC.

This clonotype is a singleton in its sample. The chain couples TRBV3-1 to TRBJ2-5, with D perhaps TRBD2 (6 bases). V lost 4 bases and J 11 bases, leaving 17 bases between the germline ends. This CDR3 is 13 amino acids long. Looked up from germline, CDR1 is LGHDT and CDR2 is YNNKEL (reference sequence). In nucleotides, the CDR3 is TGTGCCAGCAGCCGCGGGAATGCCTACGGGCAGTACTTC. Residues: CASSRGNAYGQYF.

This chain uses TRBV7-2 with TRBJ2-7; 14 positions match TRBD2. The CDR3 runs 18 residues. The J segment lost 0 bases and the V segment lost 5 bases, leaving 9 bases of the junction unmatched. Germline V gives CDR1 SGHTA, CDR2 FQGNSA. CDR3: CASSLGLAGGAYSYEQYF. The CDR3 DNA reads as TGTGCCAGCAGCCTCGGACTAGCGGGGGGCGCGTACTCCTACGAGCAGTACTTC.

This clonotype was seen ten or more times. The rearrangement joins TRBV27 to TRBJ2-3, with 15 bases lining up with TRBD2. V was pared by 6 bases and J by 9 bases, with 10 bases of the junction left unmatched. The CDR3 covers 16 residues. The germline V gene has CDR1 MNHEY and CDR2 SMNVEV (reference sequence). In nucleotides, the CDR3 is TGTGCCAGCAGCGGGACTAGCGGGGGGACCGTAAGGACGCAGTATTTT. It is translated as CASSGTSGGTVRTQYF.

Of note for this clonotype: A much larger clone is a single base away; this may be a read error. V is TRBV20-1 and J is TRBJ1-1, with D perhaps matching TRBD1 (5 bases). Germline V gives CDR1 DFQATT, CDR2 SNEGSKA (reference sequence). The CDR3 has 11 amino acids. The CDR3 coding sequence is TGCAGTGCTAGATGGGGCAGTGAAACTTTCTTT. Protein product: CSARWGSETFF.

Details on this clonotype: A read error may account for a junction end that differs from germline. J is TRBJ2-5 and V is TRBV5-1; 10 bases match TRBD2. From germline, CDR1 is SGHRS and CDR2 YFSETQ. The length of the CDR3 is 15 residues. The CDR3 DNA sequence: TGCGCCAACAGCTTGAGCGGGGGGGCCGGAGAGACCCAGTACTTC. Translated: CANSLSGGAGETQYF.

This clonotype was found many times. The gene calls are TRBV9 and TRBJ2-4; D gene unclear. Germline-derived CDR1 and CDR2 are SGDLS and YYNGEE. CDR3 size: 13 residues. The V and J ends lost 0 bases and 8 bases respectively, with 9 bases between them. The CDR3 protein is CASSVATMDIQYF. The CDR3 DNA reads TGTGCCAGCAGCGTAGCTACTATGGACATTCAGTACTTC.

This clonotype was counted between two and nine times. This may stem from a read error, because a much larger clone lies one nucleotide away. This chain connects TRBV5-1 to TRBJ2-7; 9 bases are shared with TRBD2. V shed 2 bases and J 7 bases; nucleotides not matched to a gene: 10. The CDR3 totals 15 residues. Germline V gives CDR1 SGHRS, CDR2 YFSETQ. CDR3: CASSLGGGAGNEQYF. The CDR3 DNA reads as TGCGCCAGCAGCTTAGGCGGGGGGGCCGGTAATGAGCAGTACTTC. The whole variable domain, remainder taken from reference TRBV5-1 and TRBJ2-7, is KAGVTQTPRYLIKTRGQQVTLSCSPISGHRSVSWYQQTPGQGLQFLFEYFSETQRNKGNFPGRFSGRQFSNSRSEMNVSTLELGDSALYLCASSLGGGAGNEQYFGPGTRLTVT.

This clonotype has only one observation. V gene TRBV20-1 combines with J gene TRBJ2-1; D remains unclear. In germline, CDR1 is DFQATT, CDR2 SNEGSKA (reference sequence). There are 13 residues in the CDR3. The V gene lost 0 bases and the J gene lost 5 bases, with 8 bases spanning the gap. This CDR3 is CSARDRADNEQFF. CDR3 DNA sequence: TGCAGTGCTAGAGACCGGGCCGACAATGAGCAGTTCTTC.

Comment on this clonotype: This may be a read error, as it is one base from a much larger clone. CDR3 bases: TGTGCCAGCAGTTCCGGGGAGGTCACGGTTGAAAAACGGTTTTTT. Protein product: CASSSGEVTVEKRFF. This chain connects TRBV6-5 to TRBJ1-4, with D unresolved. Germline V gene sequence: CDR1 MNHEY, CDR2 SVGAGI. The CDR3 spans 15 residues.

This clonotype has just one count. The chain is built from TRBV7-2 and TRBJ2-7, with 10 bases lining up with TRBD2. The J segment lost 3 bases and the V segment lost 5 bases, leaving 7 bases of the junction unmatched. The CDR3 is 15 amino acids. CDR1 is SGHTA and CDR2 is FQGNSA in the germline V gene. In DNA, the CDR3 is TGTGCCAGCAGCAGCCGACTAGCGGGCGACTACGAGCAGTACTTC. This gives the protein CASSSRLAGDYEQYF. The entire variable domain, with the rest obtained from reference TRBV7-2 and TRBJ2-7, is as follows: GAGVSQSPSNKVTEKGKDVELRCDPISGHTALYWYRQSLGQGLEFLIYFQGNSAPDKSGLPSDRFSAERTGGSVSTLTIQRTQQEDSAVYLCASSSRLAGDYEQYFGPGTRLTVT.

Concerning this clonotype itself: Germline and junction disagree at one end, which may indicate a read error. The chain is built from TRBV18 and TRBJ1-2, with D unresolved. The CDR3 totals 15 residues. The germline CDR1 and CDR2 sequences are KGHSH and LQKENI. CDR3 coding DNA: TGTGCCAGCTCGCCTCAGATGTCGGGTAACTATGGCTACATCTTC. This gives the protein CASSPQMSGNYGYIF.

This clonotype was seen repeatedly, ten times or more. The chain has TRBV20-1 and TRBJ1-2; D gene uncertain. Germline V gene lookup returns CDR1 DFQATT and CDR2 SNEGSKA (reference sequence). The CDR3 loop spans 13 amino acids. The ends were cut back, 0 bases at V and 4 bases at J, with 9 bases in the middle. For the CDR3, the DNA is TGCAGTGCTAGAGATAATGGCGTCTATGGCTACACCTTC. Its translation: CSARDNGVYGYTF.

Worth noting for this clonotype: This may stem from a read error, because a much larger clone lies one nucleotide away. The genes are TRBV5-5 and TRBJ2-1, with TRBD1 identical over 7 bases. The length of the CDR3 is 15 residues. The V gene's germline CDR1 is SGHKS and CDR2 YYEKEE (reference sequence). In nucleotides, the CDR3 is TGTACCAGCAGCCGTCAGGGGGATCGGAGCAATGAGCAGTTCTTC. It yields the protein CTSSRQGDRSNEQFF.

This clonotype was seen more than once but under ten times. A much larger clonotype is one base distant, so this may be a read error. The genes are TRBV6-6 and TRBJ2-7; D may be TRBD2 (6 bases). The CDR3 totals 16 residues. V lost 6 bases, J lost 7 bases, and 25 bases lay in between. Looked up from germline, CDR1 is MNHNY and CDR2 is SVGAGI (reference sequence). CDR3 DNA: TGTGCCAGCAGAGTGGGGGGTAGCGGCCAAGGCAATGAGCAGTACTTC. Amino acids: CASRVGGSGQGNEQYF.

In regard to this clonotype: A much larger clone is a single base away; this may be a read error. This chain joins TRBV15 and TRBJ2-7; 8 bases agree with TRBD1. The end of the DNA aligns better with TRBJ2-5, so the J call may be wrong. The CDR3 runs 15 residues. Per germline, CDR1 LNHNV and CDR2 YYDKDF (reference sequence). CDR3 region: CATSRDQGARGTQYF. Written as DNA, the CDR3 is TGTGCCACCAGCAGAGATCAGGGGGCCAGGGGGACCCAGTACTTC.

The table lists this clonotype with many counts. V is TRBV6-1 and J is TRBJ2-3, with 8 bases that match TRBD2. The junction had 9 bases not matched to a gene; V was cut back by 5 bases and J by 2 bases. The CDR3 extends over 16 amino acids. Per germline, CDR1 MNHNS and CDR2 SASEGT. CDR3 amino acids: CASSWYSGEPTDTQYF. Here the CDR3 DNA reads TGTGCCAGCAGTTGGTATAGCGGGGAACCCACAGATACGCAGTATTTT.